This paragraph covers one T cell receptor beta chain sequence. The data were taken from a study of shared clonotypes between healthy human individuals. Across the whole study: Per donor, three plates held CD4 naive cells, three held CD4 memory, two held CD8 naive and one held CD8 memory.

CDR3 size: 14 residues. The germline gives CDR1 MGHRA, CDR2 YSYEKL. After removal of 4 bases from V and 7 bases from J, the junction contained 5 bases not matched to a gene. The protocol was immunoSEQ multiplex PCR, while the TCRdb copy is restricted to in-frame clones and leaves out a portion. This sample has approximately 710,000 clones, with less than 95% found just once. The receptor comes from a man aged 18 to 29 in good health. Some clones in this sample may be carry-over from other donors' samples. The rearrangement uses TRBV4-1 and TRBJ2-7; 12 bases map to TRBD1. Sequencing was performed on memory CD8+ T cells from PBMCs. Subset in this sample: CD45RO+ cells pooled with CCR7-negative TemRA cells. The CDR3 DNA is TGCGCCAGCAGCCGGGGACAGGGGGCGAGGGAGCAGTACTTC. Translation: CASSRGQGAREQYF.